The rows below give T cell receptor beta chains drawn from one sample of a study of CD8+CD57+ T cells in acquired aplastic anemia. TCRdb ran MiXCR on the reads and lists one entry per CDR3 protein. The repertoire holds around 200,000 distinct CDR3 sequences, with under 55% as singletons. The sample consisted of sorted CD4+, CD8+, or CD8+CD57+ T cells (not recorded which) from PBMCs. The receptors shown here come from a human donor with aplastic anemia. Each CDR3 is given with its conserved first and last residue. A D gene is named only where the DNA matches it firmly. A row's size may be missing; if present it is once, few, many or a size class.

TGTGCCAGCAGCGTAGGGCACAGACTGAGCTCTGGAAACACCATATATTTT	CASSVGHRLSSGNTIYF	TRBV9	TRBJ1-3	many	.
TGTGCCAGTAGTAAGGGGGGCGGAGTTCTCGCTGAAGCTTTCTTT	CASSKGGGVLAEAFF	TRBV19	TRBJ1-1	many	.
TGTGCCACCGCGGGACTGATGAACACTGAAGCTTTCTTT	CATAGLMNTEAFF	TRBV6-5	TRBJ1-1	many	.
TGCAGTGCTAGAAGTGGGGAGACCCAGTACTTC	CSARSGETQYF	TRBV20-1	TRBJ2-5	.	.
TGTGCCAGCAGCTTCCCAGGGAACACTGAAGCTTTCTTT	CASSFPGNTEAFF	TRBV7-3	TRBJ1-1	few	.
TGTGCCAGCAGCCCCACCTGGGGGCGGGGGAACAATGAGCAGTTCTTC	CASSPTWGRGNNEQFF	TRBV3-1	TRBJ2-1	.	.
TGTGCCAGCAGTTACTCCAAAACGGCCCTCCACTTT	CASSYSKTALHF	TRBV6-5	TRBJ1-6	many	.
TGTGCCACCCCGGCGTTCGGGGCCGAAGAACTGTTTTTT	CATPAFGAEELFF	TRBV15	TRBJ1-4	once	.
TGTGCCAGCAGCTTAGAGGTGGTTAGGACTGAAGCTTTCTTT	CASSLEVVRTEAFF	TRBV7-2	TRBJ1-1	.	.
TGCGCCAGCAGCTTGGTGGGGAAAGATGAAAAACTGTTTTTT	CASSLVGKDEKLFF	TRBV5-1	TRBJ1-4	many	.
TGTGCCACCAGCAGAGTAGCGGGAGGGCTGAATGAGCAGTTCTTC	CATSRVAGGLNEQFF	TRBV15	TRBJ2-1	few	TRBD2
TGTGCCAGCAGTGACCCTAACCCATCTAACTATGGCTACACCTTC	CASSDPNPSNYGYTF	TRBV25-1	TRBJ1-2	few	.
TGTGCCAGCAGCTTGGGCGCTAGCACAGATACGCAGTATTTT	CASSLGASTDTQYF	TRBV7-9	TRBJ2-3	once	.
TGCAGTGCGACGCGGGGAGATACGCAGTATTTT	CSATRGDTQYF	TRBV20-1	TRBJ2-3	many	.
TGTGCCAGCAGCGGATCAGGACGCCCCGTAGGCACAGATACGCAGTATTTT	CASSGSGRPVGTDTQYF	TRBV6-1	TRBJ2-3	many	.
TGTGCCAGCAGCCAAACCGGGACTGAACCCGAAAAACTGTTTTTT	CASSQTGTEPEKLFF	TRBV14	TRBJ1-4	many	.
TGTGCCAGCACCGCGTTATCCTCCAGGGGCTACACCTTC	CASTALSSRGYTF	TRBV5-6	TRBJ1-2	many	.
TGTGCCAGCAGCTTAGGGGGACAGTACGAGCAGTACTTC	CASSLGGQYEQYF	TRBV7-2	TRBJ2-7	.	TRBD1
TGTGCCAGCAGCTTTTCCGGGGACCAGCCCCAGCATTTT	CASSFSGDQPQHF	TRBV7-9	TRBJ1-5	.	.
TGCAGCGTTCTTGCAGGGGGGACTGAAGCTTTCTTT	CSVLAGGTEAFF	TRBV29-1	TRBJ1-1	.	TRBD1
TGCGCCAGCAGTGCCGGACAGGGCCGTGGGGGCTACACCTTC	CASSAGQGRGGYTF	TRBV10-1	TRBJ1-2	.	TRBD1
TGTGCTAGTGGCACTGGACTAGCGGATTACAATGAGCAGTTCTTC	CASGTGLADYNEQFF	TRBV12-5	TRBJ2-1	few	TRBD2
TGCGCCAGCAGCCTCAACAGCGGAGGTTTCACAGATACGCAGTATTTT	CASSLNSGGFTDTQYF	TRBV5-1	TRBJ2-3	many	.
TGTGCCACCAGCAGAGATTTACAGAGAAATGAAAAACTGTTTTTT	CATSRDLQRNEKLFF	TRBV15	TRBJ1-4	.	.
TGTGCCAGTACCGAGGGAGGCCTTAGGGGTTCACCCCTCCACTTT	CASTEGGLRGSPLHF	TRBV19	TRBJ1-6	.	.
TGTGCCAGCAGTGAGGCCCAGGGCAGCTATGGCTACACCTTC	CASSEAQGSYGYTF	TRBV2	TRBJ1-2	many	.
TGCAGCGTTGCTACACGGGCCGGAACCCAAGAGACCCAGTACTTC	CSVATRAGTQETQYF	TRBV29-1	TRBJ2-5	.	.
TGTGCCAGCAGTTACGGGGGCTTCTATGGCTACACCTTC	CASSYGGFYGYTF	TRBV6-5	TRBJ1-2	many	.
TGTGCCAGCAGTGCCAACCTAGCGGGGTACTCGCCAGAGACCCAGTACTTC	CASSANLAGYSPETQYF	TRBV2	TRBJ2-5	once	TRBD2
TGTGCCAGCAGCTTAGGACCCATCTACGAGCAGTACTTC	CASSLGPIYEQYF	TRBV4-2	TRBJ2-7	.	.
TGTGCCATCAGTATAGCGGGGGGGCAGCAGTTCTTC	CAISIAGGQQFF	TRBV12-3/TRBV12-4	TRBJ2-1	.	TRBD2
TGCAGTGCTAGAGGAAACTACGATCCAAGAGGGACCCAGTACTTC	CSARGNYDPRGTQYF	TRBV20-1	TRBJ2-5	once	.
TGTGCCAGCAGCGTAGCTTACACTCTCCACGAGCAGTACTTC	CASSVAYTLHEQYF	TRBV9	TRBJ2-7	.	.
TGTGCCAGTTGGAGACTCGACCCTAGGGTTTACAATGAGCAGTTCTTC	CASWRLDPRVYNEQFF	TRBV19	TRBJ2-1	.	.
TGTGCCAGCGGGGGGGGGGTCGACTATGGCTACACCTTC	CASGGGVDYGYTF	TRBV19	TRBJ1-2	many	.
TGCGCCAGCAGCGAGCGGTCAAACAATGAGCAGTTCTTC	CASSERSNNEQFF	TRBV5-1	TRBJ2-1	.	.
TGTGCCAGCAGTTTAAAGGCGGTGTTCTCCTACGAGCAGTACTTC	CASSLKAVFSYEQYF	TRBV27	TRBJ2-7	.	.
TGTGCCACCAGCAGAGATGGCACTTACTCGAGCACAGATACGCAGTATTTT	CATSRDGTYSSTDTQYF	TRBV15	TRBJ2-3	.	.
TGCAGTGCTAGAGATTTGGGGTTCAGGAATTCACCCCTCCACTTT	CSARDLGFRNSPLHF	TRBV20-1	TRBJ1-6	.	.
TGTGCCACCAGTTACCCCGCCGGGGAGCTGTTTTTT	CATSYPAGELFF	TRBV24-1	TRBJ2-2	once	.
TGCAGTGCTTTTACTAGCGGGAGAAGGAATGAGCAGTTCTTC	CSAFTSGRRNEQFF	TRBV20-1	TRBJ2-1	many	TRBD2
TGTGCCAGCAGTGAAGTGGGGACTAGCGGGAGGGCTGAGTACTTC	CASSEVGTSGRAEYF	TRBV25-1	TRBJ2-7	few	TRBD2
TGTGCCAGCAGCTTAGGGACCGATGAGCAGTTCTTC	CASSLGTDEQFF	TRBV7-3	TRBJ2-1	.	.